These T cell receptor beta chains were read from a single sample in a study of blood T cell repertoires in COVID-19. TCRdb's copy holds only in-frame clones and misses some; the assay was immunoSEQ multiplex PCR. Among around 200,000 clones, 84% were seen once, and the ten largest hold around 6.8%. Input material: peripheral blood. The receptor source for this set is a human donor in a cohort sampled during active COVID-19. The CDR3 runs from the conserved cysteine through the conserved F or W. D genes are given only for firm matches. Only some rows state a clone size, as once, few, many or a class for expanded clones.

d_gene	v_gene	j_gene	abundance	CDR3nt	CDR3aa
.	TRBV2	TRBJ2-3	.	TGTGCCATCTCCGCCAGGGGAAGGATCACAGATACGCAGTATTTT	CAISARGRITDTQYF
.	TRBV18	TRBJ2-7	once	TGTGCCAGCTCACCCCGAACAGGGACCTCCTACGAGCAGTACTTC	CASSPRTGTSYEQYF
.	TRBV19	TRBJ1-1	.	TGTGCCAGTAGTAAGCAGTGGGGTAAATCGGGCAGGGTGAAGGGTACTGAAGCTTTCTTT	CASSKQWGKSGRVKGTEAFF
TRBD1	TRBV5-1	TRBJ2-7	.	TGCGCCAGCAGCGGGGGACAGGGGACCTACGAGCAGTACTTC	CASSGGQGTYEQYF
TRBD1	TRBV3-1/TRBV3-2	TRBJ1-2	.	TGTGCCAGCAGCCCCACCTCCAGGGGGCGGGTCTATGGCTACACCTTC	CASSPTSRGRVYGYTF
TRBD2	TRBV2	TRBJ2-1	few	TGTGCCAGCAGTGAGCGGGGGAGATTGCATGAGCAGTTCTTC	CASSERGRLHEQFF
.	TRBV2	TRBJ2-7	.	TGTGCCAGCAAAGACTTAGGGGCCGAGCAGTACTTC	CASKDLGAEQYF
TRBD2	TRBV7-9	TRBJ2-1	few	TGTGCCAGCAGCCAAACTAGCGGGGGGAGGTATGAGCAGTTCTTC	CASSQTSGGRYEQFF
TRBD1	TRBV6-6	TRBJ1-3	.	TGTGCCAGCAGTCCGGACAGGGAAGGAAGTGTTGGAAACACCATATATTTT	CASSPDREGSVGNTIYF
TRBD2	TRBV6-2/TRBV6-3	TRBJ2-7	.	TGTGCCAGCAGTTACTCGCAGGGACTAGCGTACGAGCAGTACTTC	CASSYSQGLAYEQYF
TRBD2	TRBV7-9	TRBJ2-1	once	TGTGCCAGCAGCTTAAGCGGGGGGGCCTACAATGAGCAGTTCTTC	CASSLSGGAYNEQFF
TRBD2	TRBV7-8	TRBJ2-1	.	TGTGCCAGCAGCTTAGGGGGAGGGGTCGTCTGGAATGAGCAGTTCTTC	CASSLGGGVVWNEQFF
TRBD1	TRBV29-1	TRBJ1-1	.	TGCAGCGGGGGACAGGGGGACACTGAAGCTTTCTTT	CSGGQGDTEAFF
TRBD2	TRBV7-3	TRBJ2-3	few	TGTGCCAGCAGCTTACTAGCGGGGCTGGATACGCAGTATTTT	CASSLLAGLDTQYF
.	TRBV6-5	TRBJ1-1	few	TGTGCCAGCAGCAAAGATAGGAGCACTGAAGCTTTCTTT	CASSKDRSTEAFF